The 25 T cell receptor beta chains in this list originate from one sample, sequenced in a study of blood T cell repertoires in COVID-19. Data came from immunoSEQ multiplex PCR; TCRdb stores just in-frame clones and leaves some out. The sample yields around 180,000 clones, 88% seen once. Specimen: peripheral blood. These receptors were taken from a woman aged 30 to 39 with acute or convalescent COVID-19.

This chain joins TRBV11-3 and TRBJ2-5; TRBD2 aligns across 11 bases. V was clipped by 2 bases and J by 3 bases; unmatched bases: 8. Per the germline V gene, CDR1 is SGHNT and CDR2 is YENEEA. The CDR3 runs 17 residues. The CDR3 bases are TGTGCCAGCAGCTTACCCGGGACTAGCGGAGTAAAAGAGACCCAGTACTTC. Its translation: CASSLPGTSGVKETQYF.

The CDR3: CASSFLGDTSDYGYTF. In DNA, the CDR3 is TGTGCCAGCAGTTTCCTGGGGGACACATCAGACTATGGCTACACCTTC. The chain uses TRBV28 and TRBJ1-2, with D possibly TRBD1 on 6 matching bases. Germline V gene data show CDR1 as MDHEN and CDR2 as SYDVKM. The CDR3 extends over 16 amino acids. Trimming removed 3 bases at V and 3 bases at J, with 17 bases between.

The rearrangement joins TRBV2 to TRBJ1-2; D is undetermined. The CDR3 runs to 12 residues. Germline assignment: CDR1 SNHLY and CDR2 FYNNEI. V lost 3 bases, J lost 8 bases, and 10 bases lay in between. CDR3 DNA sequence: TGTGCCAGCAGTGAGGAGGACGCCGGCTACACCTTC. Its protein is CASSEEDAGYTF.

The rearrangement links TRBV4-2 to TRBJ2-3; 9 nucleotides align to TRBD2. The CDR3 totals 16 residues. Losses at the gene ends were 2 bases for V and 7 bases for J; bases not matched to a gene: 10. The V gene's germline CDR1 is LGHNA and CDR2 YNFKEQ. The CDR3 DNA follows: TGTGCCAGCAGCCAAAATCCTAGCGGGACAGTGAATACGCAGTATTTT. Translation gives CASSQNPSGTVNTQYF.

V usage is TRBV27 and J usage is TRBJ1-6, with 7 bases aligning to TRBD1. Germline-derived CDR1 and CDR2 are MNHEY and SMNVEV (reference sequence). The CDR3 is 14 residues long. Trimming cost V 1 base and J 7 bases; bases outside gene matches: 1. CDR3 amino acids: CASSLWDRNSPLHF. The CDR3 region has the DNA TGTGCCAGCAGTTTATGGGACAGAAATTCACCCCTCCACTTT.

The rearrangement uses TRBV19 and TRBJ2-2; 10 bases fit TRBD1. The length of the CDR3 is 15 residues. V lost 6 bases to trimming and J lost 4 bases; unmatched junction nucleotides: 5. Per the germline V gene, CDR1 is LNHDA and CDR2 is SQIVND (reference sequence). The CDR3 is CASRDRGRGTGELFF. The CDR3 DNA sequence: TGTGCCAGTAGGGACAGGGGGAGAGGCACCGGGGAGCTGTTTTTT.

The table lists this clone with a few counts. The CDR3 reads CASSLYGGEGTEAFF. CDR3 in DNA: TGTGCCAGCAGCTTATATGGCGGTGAAGGAACTGAAGCTTTCTTT. The V call is TRBV7-9, the J call TRBJ1-1, with D uncertain. Germline lookup yields CDR1 SEHNR and CDR2 FQNEAQ (reference sequence). CDR3 length: 15 amino acids. Trimming removed 2 bases at V and 5 bases at J, with 15 bases between.

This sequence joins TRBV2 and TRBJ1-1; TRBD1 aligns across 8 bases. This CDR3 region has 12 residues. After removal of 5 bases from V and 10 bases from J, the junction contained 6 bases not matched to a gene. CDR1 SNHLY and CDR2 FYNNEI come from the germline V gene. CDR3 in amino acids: CASSQGTGVAFF. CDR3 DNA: TGTGCCAGCAGTCAAGGGACAGGCGTAGCTTTCTTT.

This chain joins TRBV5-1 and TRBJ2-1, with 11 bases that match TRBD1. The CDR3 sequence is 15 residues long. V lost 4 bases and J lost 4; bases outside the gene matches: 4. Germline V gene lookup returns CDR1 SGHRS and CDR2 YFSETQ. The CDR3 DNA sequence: TGCGCCAGCAGCCCCCGGGACAGGGGGTACAATGAGCAGTTCTTC. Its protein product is CASSPRDRGYNEQFF.

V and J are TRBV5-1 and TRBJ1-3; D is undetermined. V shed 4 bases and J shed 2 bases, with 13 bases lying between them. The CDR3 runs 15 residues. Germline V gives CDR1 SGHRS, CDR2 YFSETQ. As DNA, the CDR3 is TGCGCCAGCAGCCTACTCAACGGGGCTGGAAACACCATATATTTT. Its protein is CASSLLNGAGNTIYF.

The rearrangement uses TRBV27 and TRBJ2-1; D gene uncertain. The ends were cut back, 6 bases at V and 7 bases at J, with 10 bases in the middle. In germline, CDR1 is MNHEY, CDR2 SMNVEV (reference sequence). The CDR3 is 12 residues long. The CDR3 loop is CASSPDGNEQFF. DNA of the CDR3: TGTGCCAGCAGCCCTGACGGGAATGAGCAGTTCTTC.

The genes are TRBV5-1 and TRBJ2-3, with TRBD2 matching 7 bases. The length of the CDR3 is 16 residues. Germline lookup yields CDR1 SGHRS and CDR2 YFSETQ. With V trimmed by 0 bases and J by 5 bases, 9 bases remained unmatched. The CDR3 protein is CASSLGSAGVGDTQYF. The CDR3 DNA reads TGCGCCAGCAGCTTGGGTTCGGCGGGAGTGGGAGATACGCAGTATTTT. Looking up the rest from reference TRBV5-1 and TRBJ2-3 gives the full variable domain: KAGVTQTPRYLIKTRGQQVTLSCSPISGHRSVSWYQQTPGQGLQFLFEYFSETQRNKGNFPGRFSGRQFSNSRSEMNVSTLELGDSALYLCASSLGSAGVGDTQYFGPGTRLTVL.

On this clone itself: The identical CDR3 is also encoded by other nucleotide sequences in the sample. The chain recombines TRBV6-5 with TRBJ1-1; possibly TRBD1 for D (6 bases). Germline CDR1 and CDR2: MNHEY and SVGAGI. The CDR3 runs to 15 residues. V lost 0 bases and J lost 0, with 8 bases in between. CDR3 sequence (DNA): TGTGCCAGCAGTTACTCGACAGGTTTGAACACTGAAGCTTTCTTT. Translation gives CASSYSTGLNTEAFF.

CDR3 bases: TGCGCCAGCAGCGGAGGGTACGAGCAGTACTTC. Its translation: CASSGGYEQYF. The V call is TRBV5-1, the J call TRBJ2-7, with a tentative D call TRBD2 (6 bases). The V gene lost 4 bases and the J gene lost 4 bases, with 6 bases spanning the gap. The CDR3 length is 11 residues. Looked up from germline, CDR1 is SGHRS and CDR2 is YFSETQ.

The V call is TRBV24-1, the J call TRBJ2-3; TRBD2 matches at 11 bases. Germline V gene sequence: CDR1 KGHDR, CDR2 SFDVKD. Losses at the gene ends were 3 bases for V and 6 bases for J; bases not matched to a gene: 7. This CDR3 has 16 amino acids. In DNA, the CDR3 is TGTGCCACCAGTGATCCACTAGCGGGAGAATTCGATACGCAGTATTTT. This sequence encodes CATSDPLAGEFDTQYF.

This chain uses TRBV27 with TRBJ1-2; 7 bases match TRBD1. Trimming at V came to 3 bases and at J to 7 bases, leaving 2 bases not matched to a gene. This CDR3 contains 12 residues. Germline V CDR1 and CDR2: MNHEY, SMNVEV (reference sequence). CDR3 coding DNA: TGTGCCAGCAGTTTGACAGGGTTTGGCTACACCTTC. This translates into CASSLTGFGYTF.

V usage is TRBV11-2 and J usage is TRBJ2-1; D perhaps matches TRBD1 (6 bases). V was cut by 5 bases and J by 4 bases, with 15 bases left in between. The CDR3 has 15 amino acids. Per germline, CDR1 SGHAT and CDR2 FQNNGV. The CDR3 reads CASSQDRTGYNEQFF. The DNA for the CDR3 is TGTGCCAGCAGCCAGGACCGTACAGGGTACAATGAGCAGTTCTTC.

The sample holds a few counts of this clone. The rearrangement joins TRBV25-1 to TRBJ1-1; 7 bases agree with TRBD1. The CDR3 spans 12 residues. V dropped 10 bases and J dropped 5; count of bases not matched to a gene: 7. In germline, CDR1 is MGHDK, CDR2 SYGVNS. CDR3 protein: CATSETGTEAFF. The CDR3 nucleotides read TGTGCCACCTCGGAGACAGGGACTGAAGCTTTCTTT.

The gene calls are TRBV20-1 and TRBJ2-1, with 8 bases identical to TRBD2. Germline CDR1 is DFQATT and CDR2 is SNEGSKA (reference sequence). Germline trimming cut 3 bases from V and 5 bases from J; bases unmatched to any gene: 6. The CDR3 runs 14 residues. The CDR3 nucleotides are TGCAGTGCTAGTAGGGGACTAGGAGACAATGAGCAGTTCTTC. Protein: CSASRGLGDNEQFF.

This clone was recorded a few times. DNA for the CDR3: TGTGCCTGGAGTAGGGACAGGGAACTGTTTTTT. Protein product: CAWSRDRELFF. This chain uses TRBV30 with TRBJ1-4; 9 bases fit TRBD1. The CDR3 extends over 11 amino acids. Trimming at V came to 2 bases and at J to 12 bases, leaving 1 base not matched to a gene. CDR1 and CDR2 (germline): GTSNPN, SVGIG (reference sequence).

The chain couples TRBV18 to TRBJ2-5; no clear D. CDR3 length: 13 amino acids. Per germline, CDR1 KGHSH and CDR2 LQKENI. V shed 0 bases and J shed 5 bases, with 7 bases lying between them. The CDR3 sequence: CASSPPTRETQYF. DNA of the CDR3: TGTGCCAGCTCACCACCTACCCGGGAGACCCAGTACTTC.

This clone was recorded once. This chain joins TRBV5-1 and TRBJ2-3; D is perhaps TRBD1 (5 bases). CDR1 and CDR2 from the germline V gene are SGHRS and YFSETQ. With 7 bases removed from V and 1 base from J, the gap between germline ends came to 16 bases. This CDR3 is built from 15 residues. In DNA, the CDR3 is TGCGCCAGCGCCTCTCAGGGTGGCGGCACAGATACGCAGTATTTT. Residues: CASASQGGGTDTQYF.

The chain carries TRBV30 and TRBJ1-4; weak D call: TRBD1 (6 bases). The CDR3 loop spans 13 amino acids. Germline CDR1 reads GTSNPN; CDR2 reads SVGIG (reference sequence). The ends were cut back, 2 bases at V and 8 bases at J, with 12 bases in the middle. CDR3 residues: CAWSWGQGEKLFF. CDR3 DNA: TGTGCCTGGAGTTGGGGGCAGGGAGAAAAACTGTTTTTT.

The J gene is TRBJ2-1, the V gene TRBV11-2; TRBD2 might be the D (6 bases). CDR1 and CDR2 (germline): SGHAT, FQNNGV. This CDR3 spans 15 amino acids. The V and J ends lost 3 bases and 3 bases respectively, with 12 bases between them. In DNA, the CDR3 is TGTGCCAGCAGCTTTGCCGGGACTGACTACAATGAGCAGTTCTTC. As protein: CASSFAGTDYNEQFF. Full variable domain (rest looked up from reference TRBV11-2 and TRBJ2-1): EAGVAQSPRYKIIEKRQSVAFWCNPISGHATLYWYQQILGQGPKLLIQFQNNGVVDDSQLPKDRFSAERLKGVDSTLKIQPAKLEDSAVYLCASSFAGTDYNEQFFGPGTRLTVL.

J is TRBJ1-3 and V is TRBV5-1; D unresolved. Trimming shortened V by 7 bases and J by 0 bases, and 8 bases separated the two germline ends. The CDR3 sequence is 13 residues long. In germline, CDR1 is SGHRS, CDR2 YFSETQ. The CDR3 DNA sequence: TGCGCCAGCGGGGAGGTCTCTGGAAACACCATATATTTT. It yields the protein CASGEVSGNTIYF. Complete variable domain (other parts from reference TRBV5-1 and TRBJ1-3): KAGVTQTPRYLIKTRGQQVTLSCSPISGHRSVSWYQQTPGQGLQFLFEYFSETQRNKGNFPGRFSGRQFSNSRSEMNVSTLELGDSALYLCASGEVSGNTIYFGEGSWLTVV.